The subject of this entry is one T cell receptor beta chain. The sample originates from a study of T cell responses to AZD1222 COVID-19 vaccine. CDR1 and CDR2 from the germline V gene are SGHNT and YENEEA. The CDR3 runs to 15 residues. V lost 5 bases and J 1 base, leaving 14 bases between the germline ends. Some clones are missing from TCRdb's copy, which holds only in-frame ones; the method was immunoSEQ multiplex PCR. The sample lists approximately 110,000 clones, around nine tenths occurring once. This TCR derives from an adult in good health. V gene TRBV11-3 combines with J gene TRBJ2-5; possible D gene TRBD1, 6 bases. The sequenced sample was peripheral blood, obtained on day 0 of AZD1222 vaccination. The CDR3 bases are TGTGCCAGCAGCGTAGGTGGGGGCCTCCAAGAGACCCAGTACTTC. Its protein product is CASSVGGGLQETQYF.